This is a list of T cell receptor beta chains from one sample in a study of blood T cell repertoires in COVID-19. TCRdb keeps only in-frame clones here, not all; method: immunoSEQ multiplex PCR. Here the sample spans approximately 350,000 clones, about 89% being singletons. Sequencing input: peripheral blood. These receptors were obtained from a woman aged 50 to 60 with COVID-19, enrolled during active disease. CDR3s include the opening cysteine and the closing phenylalanine or tryptophan. The D gene is left open where the match is weak. Expanded clones get a size class; other rows say once, few or many, or leave the size out.

cdr3_nt	cdr3_aa	d_call	v_call	j_call	clone_size
TGCGCCAGCGGAGGCAGCACCTACGAGCAGTACTTC	CASGGSTYEQYF	NA	TRBV4-1	TRBJ2-7	NA
TGTGCCAGCAGTTTTCAATTTTCACCCCTCCACTTT	CASSFQFSPLHF	NA	TRBV27	TRBJ1-6	NA
TGTGCCAGCTCACCCCTTGGCGGGACTAGCACAGATACGCAGTATTTT	CASSPLGGTSTDTQYF	NA	TRBV18	TRBJ2-3	NA
TGTGCCAGCAGACCAGGGACTAGCGGGTACAATGAGCAGTTCTTC	CASRPGTSGYNEQFF	TRBD2	TRBV9	TRBJ2-1	NA
TGTGCCAGTAGAGAGAGGGATACCGGGGAGCTGTTTTTT	CASRERDTGELFF	NA	TRBV19	TRBJ2-2	NA
TGTGCCAGCAGCTACGAGACAGGGGGCACTGAAGCTTTCTTT	CASSYETGGTEAFF	TRBD1	TRBV27	TRBJ1-1	few
TGTGCCAGCGCTGCAACAGGGGGCCGAGAGACCCAGTACTTC	CASAATGGRETQYF	TRBD1	TRBV2	TRBJ2-5	NA
TGTGCCAGCAGCATGAGGCCGCTGGAGACCCAGTACTTC	CASSMRPLETQYF	NA	TRBV7-2	TRBJ2-5	NA
TGCGCCAGCAGCCTCAGTTGGACAGGGGTTGCCACTGAAGCTTTCTTT	CASSLSWTGVATEAFF	TRBD1	TRBV5-1	TRBJ1-1	many
TGTGCCAGCAGCTTGAGGCTAGCGGGAGATGACGAGCAGTACTTC	CASSLRLAGDDEQYF	TRBD2	TRBV5-4	TRBJ2-7	NA
TGTGCCAGCAGAGACAAGGCAGTGCGCACTGAAGCTTTCTTT	CASRDKAVRTEAFF	NA	TRBV2	TRBJ1-1	NA
TGTGCCAGCAGCTTAGCGGGGCGCCTCCAAGAGACCCAGTACTTC	CASSLAGRLQETQYF	NA	TRBV7-2	TRBJ2-5	NA
TGTGCCAGCAGCTTAGTGGGCGGACAGTTTAGCAATCAGCCCCAGCATTTT	CASSLVGGQFSNQPQHF	NA	TRBV7-8	TRBJ1-5	NA
TGTGCCAGCAGCTTCCTAGCGGGAGACTCCTACGAGCAGTACTTC	CASSFLAGDSYEQYF	TRBD2	TRBV7-2	TRBJ2-7	NA
TGTGCCAGCAGCGCCGGGATGGATGAAAAACTGTTTTTT	CASSAGMDEKLFF	NA	TRBV9	TRBJ1-4	NA
TGTGCCACCAGCAGAGGAGGGGGCCCTGAAGCTTTCTTT	CATSRGGGPEAFF	TRBD1	TRBV15	TRBJ1-1	NA
TGTGCCAGCAGTTTGTTGGGACAGCGCCATCAGGGCGGGGGCTACACCTTC	CASSLLGQRHQGGGYTF	TRBD1	TRBV27	TRBJ1-2	NA
TGTGCCTGGAGTGTACTAACAGGGAGCCCCTATGGCTACACCTTC	CAWSVLTGSPYGYTF	NA	TRBV30	TRBJ1-2	NA
TGTGCCAGCAGTTACTCTAGGGAGACCGGGGAGCTGTTTTTT	CASSYSRETGELFF	NA	TRBV6-5	TRBJ2-2	NA
TGTGCCAGCACCGGGGGTGGTAATCAGCCCCAGCATTTT	CASTGGGNQPQHF	NA	TRBV6-5	TRBJ1-5	NA
TGTGCCACCAGTGACCCGGGACGGGAGGTCGATACGCAGTATTTT	CATSDPGREVDTQYF	TRBD2	TRBV24-1	TRBJ2-3	NA
TGTGCCAGCAGCCAAGGGCAAGTTTCGAACACTGAAGCTTTCTTT	CASSQGQVSNTEAFF	NA	TRBV3-1/TRBV3-2	TRBJ1-1	NA